This TCR beta chain is from a study of cytomegalovirus exposure and HLA in healthy donors. PCR amplification relied on 60 Vbeta primers (plus 13 Jbeta primers). The protocol was immunoSEQ multiplex PCR, while the TCRdb copy is restricted to in-frame clones and leaves out a portion. Of 150,000 to 160,000 clones in the sample, around 79% were seen once. This clone appeared once. The TCR comes from a man aged 25 to 45 in good health and CMV-seropositive. The sample taken for sequencing was PBMCs.

As DNA, the CDR3 is TGTGCCATCAGTCCCACCTCGGATGGCTACACCTTC. It specifies CAISPTSDGYTF. The chain carries TRBV10-3 and TRBJ1-2; D uncertain. CDR3 length: 12 residues. Germline V gene sequence: CDR1 ENHRY, CDR2 SYGVKD. V was pared by 5 bases and J by 6 bases, with 10 bases between.